The 23 T cell receptor beta chains below come from one sample, sequenced in a study of OX40 agonist ivuxolimab in advanced cancers. Profiled with immunoSEQ multiplex PCR; TCRdb holds only in-frame clones, not every one. The repertoire holds about 72,000 clones, 75% to 95% seen once, with roughly 6% in the top ten. The starting material was CD4+ or CD8+ T cells sorted from blood, obtained in a trial of the OX40 agonist ivuxolimab. Every receptor here comes from an adult with an advanced solid tumor such as melanoma, head and neck, liver or kidney cancer.

V and J are TRBV2 and TRBJ2-3; TRBD1 might be the D (6 bases). The germline gives CDR1 SNHLY, CDR2 FYNNEI. There are 13 residues in the CDR3. Trimming took off 6 bases at V and 6 bases at J, with 13 bases between the two ends. The CDR3, as DNA: TGTGCCAGCAGGGACAGTAGTGCCGATACGCAGTATTTT. It yields the protein CASRDSSADTQYF.

The chain is built from TRBV4-2 and TRBJ2-3; 11 bases map to TRBD2. In germline, CDR1 is LGHNA, CDR2 YNFKEQ. V shed 0 bases and J 2 bases; nucleotides not matched to a gene: 13. The CDR3 consists of 20 residues. This CDR3 is CASSQDKEGLAGGITDTQYF. In nucleotides, the CDR3 is TGTGCCAGCAGCCAAGATAAAGAAGGGCTAGCGGGAGGAATCACAGATACGCAGTATTTT.

This chain uses TRBV11-2 with TRBJ2-7; 8 bases are shared with TRBD1. The junction had 8 bases not matched to a gene; V was cut back by 1 base and J by 3 bases. Per germline, CDR1 SGHAT and CDR2 FQNNGV. This CDR3 has 16 residues. CDR3 sequence: CASSLGVDREYYEQYF. CDR3 coding DNA: TGTGCCAGCAGCTTAGGTGTGGACAGGGAGTACTACGAGCAGTACTTC.

In this sample, this clone turned up a few times. This chain links TRBV7-8 with TRBJ1-5; D not resolved. The CDR3 has 13 amino acids. Germline V gives CDR1 SGHVS, CDR2 FQNEAQ. V shed 0 bases and J shed 7 bases, with 7 bases lying between them. For the CDR3, the DNA is TGTGCCAGCAGCTTAGCCGGTGAACAGCCCCAGCATTTT. Its translation: CASSLAGEQPQHF.

The gene calls are TRBV29-1 and TRBJ1-1; TRBD1 aligns across 8 bases. This CDR3 has 15 residues. V trimming: 7 bases; J trimming: 2 bases; junction bases outside the gene matches: 12. Germline V gene data show CDR1 as SQVTM and CDR2 as ANQGSEA. CDR3 coding DNA: TGCAGCGCTAACCCGGTGGACAGGGTTAACACTGAAGCTTTCTTT. Translated: CSANPVDRVNTEAFF. The full variable domain, rest sourced from reference TRBV29-1 and TRBJ1-1, is SAVISQKPSRDICQRGTSLTIQCQVDSQVTMMFWYRQQPGQSLTLIATANQGSEATYESGFVIDKFPISRPNLTFSTLTVSNMSPEDSSIYLCSANPVDRVNTEAFFGQGTRLTVV.

This clone was recorded only once. The chain is built from TRBV5-8 and TRBJ1-1; no definite D call. The CDR3 contains 14 residues. Per germline, CDR1 SGHTS and CDR2 YDEGEE. Trimming took off 2 bases at V and 1 base at J, with 9 bases between the two ends. The CDR3 is CASSLTYRNTEAFF. CDR3 nucleotides: TGTGCCAGCAGCTTAACCTACAGGAACACTGAAGCTTTCTTT.

The rearrangement links TRBV15 to TRBJ2-1; 7 nucleotides match TRBD2. Germline-derived CDR1 and CDR2 are LNHNV and YYDKDF (reference sequence). The CDR3 loop spans 15 amino acids. J lost 2 bases, V lost 0 bases, and 1 base had no gene match. CDR3 DNA sequence: TGTGCCACCAGCAGAGATCTAGCGGCCTACAATGAGCAGTTCTTC. This sequence encodes CATSRDLAAYNEQFF.

The V call is TRBV30, the J call TRBJ2-6; TRBD2 matches at 9 bases. Germline CDR1 and CDR2: GTSNPN and SVGIG (reference sequence). V gave up 2 bases and J gave up 0 bases; unmatched junction bases: 11. The CDR3 is made up of 19 amino acids. The DNA of the CDR3 is TGTGCCTGGAGTCCCCCACCGGGACTAGCTGTCTCTGGGGCCAACGTCCTGACTTTC. Amino acid sequence: CAWSPPPGLAVSGANVLTF.

The V gene is TRBV4-2, the J gene TRBJ1-1; D is unclear. The CDR3 has 13 residues. V lost 1 base and J lost 4, with 7 bases in between. Germline V CDR1 and CDR2: LGHNA, YNFKEQ. The CDR3 region is CASSQGDFTEAFF. For the CDR3, the DNA is TGTGCCAGCAGCCAAGGAGATTTCACTGAAGCTTTCTTT.

The J gene is TRBJ2-5, the V gene TRBV9; D is unresolved. V was shortened by 4 bases and J by 3 bases, with 13 bases between the two germline ends. Germline CDR1 SGDLS, CDR2 YYNGEE. The CDR3 contains 14 residues. CDR3: CASSPPRAEETQYF. CDR3 DNA: TGTGCCAGCAGCCCCCCCCGCGCGGAAGAGACCCAGTACTTC.

This clone showed up just once. V is TRBV10-3 and J is TRBJ1-2; D unresolved. The CDR3 spans 13 residues. CDR1 and CDR2 (germline): ENHRY, SYGVKD. V was pared by 8 bases and J by 6 bases, with 16 bases between. The chain's CDR3 is CAIGEEEYNGYTF. CDR3 DNA sequence: TGTGCCATCGGCGAAGAGGAATATAATGGCTACACCTTC.

By share of the sample, this clone is medium-sized. The rearrangement links TRBV4-3 to TRBJ1-1; D not certain. CDR1 LGHNA and CDR2 YSLEER come from the germline V gene. The V and J ends lost 3 bases and 1 base respectively, with 9 bases between them. This CDR3 is built from 14 residues. Here the CDR3 reads CASSHTGRNTEAFF. The CDR3 DNA reads as TGCGCCAGCAGCCACACTGGACGGAACACTGAAGCTTTCTTT.

J is TRBJ2-7 and V is TRBV6-5, with D possibly being TRBD2 (6 bases). Germline-derived CDR1 and CDR2 are MNHEY and SVGAGI. Trimming pared 5 bases from V and 7 bases from J, leaving 18 bases between. The CDR3 sequence is 14 residues long. The CDR3 loop reads CASSTGAGLSEQYF. In DNA, the CDR3 is TGTGCCAGCAGTACTGGGGCGGGGCTCTCGGAGCAGTACTTC.

This clone was observed a single time. The gene calls are TRBV7-9 and TRBJ1-4; D not resolved. Germline values: CDR1 SEHNR, CDR2 FQNEAQ (reference sequence). V lost 1 base, J lost 6 bases, and 12 bases lay in between. CDR3 length: 15 amino acids. CDR3: CASSLGWQRDEKLFF. Here the CDR3 DNA reads TGTGCCAGCAGCTTAGGATGGCAGCGAGATGAAAAACTGTTTTTT.

The chain carries TRBV5-6 and TRBJ2-3; 9 bases are a match to TRBD2. CDR1 is SGHDT and CDR2 is YYEEEE in the germline V gene. V lost 3 bases, J lost 2 bases, and 7 bases stayed unmatched. The CDR3 totals 16 residues. CDR3 coding DNA: TGTGCCAGCAGCTGGAAACCGGGACTAGCCACAGATACGCAGTATTTT. Translation: CASSWKPGLATDTQYF.

The chain links TRBV28 to TRBJ1-2, with a weak D call TRBD1 (5 bases). Trimming left V 1 base short and J 3 bases short, with 21 bases between. Germline values: CDR1 MDHEN, CDR2 SYDVKM. The CDR3 has 18 amino acids. CDR3 nucleotides: TGTGCCAGCAGTTTATCGATCCAGGGTTCGAGTTTAGACTATGGCTACACCTTC. Its translation: CASSLSIQGSSLDYGYTF.

In regard to this clone: At one of its ends the junction is not consistent with the germline gene, which may arise from a read error. The V and J genes are TRBV2 and TRBJ1-1; D unclear. In germline, CDR1 is SNHLY, CDR2 FYNNEI. The CDR3 contains 11 residues. The CDR3 region is CASSENSEAFF. In nucleotides, the CDR3 is TGTGCCAGCAGTGAAAACAGTGAAGCTTTCTTT.

Concerning this clone: One junction end disagrees with the germline gene, perhaps due to a read error. The V call is TRBV7-7, the J call TRBJ2-7, with 7 bases aligning to TRBD1. Per germline, CDR1 SSHAT and CDR2 FNYEAQ (reference sequence). This CDR3 has 14 amino acids. The CDR3 bases are TGTGCTAGCAGCCCCCGGGACAGCTCCTACGAGCAGTACTTC. It codes for CASSPRDSSYEQYF.

The chain has TRBV28 and TRBJ2-3; D may be TRBD1 or TRBD2 (5 bases each). Trimming removed 3 bases from V and 2 bases from J, with 27 bases in between. CDR1 and CDR2 from the germline V gene are MDHEN and SYDVKM. This CDR3 contains 20 residues. Here the CDR3 DNA reads TGTGCCAGCAGTTTTGATCCGTCCATAGGGCGGAGAGGGACCACAGATACGCAGTATTTT. Its translation is CASSFDPSIGRRGTTDTQYF.

The rearrangement uses TRBV7-6 and TRBJ2-7; no clear D. CDR1 is SGHVS, CDR2 FNYEAQ, per germline. The CDR3 consists of 11 residues. Deletions cut 5 bases from V and 1 base from J, with 3 bases between. The CDR3 spells CASSISYEQYF. DNA for the CDR3: TGTGCCAGCAGCATATCCTACGAGCAGTACTTC. The variable domain in full, with the rest retrieved from reference TRBV7-6 and TRBJ2-7, is GAGVSQSPRYKVTKRGQDVALRCDPISGHVSLYWYRQALGQGPEFLTYFNYEAQQDKSGLPNDRFSAERPEGSISTLTIQRTEQRDSAMYRCASSISYEQYFGPGTRLTVT.

The chain carries TRBV27 and TRBJ1-1; D ambiguous. The CDR3 is 14 amino acids. Germline CDR1 reads MNHEY; CDR2 reads SMNVEV (reference sequence). V lost 2 bases and J lost 0, with 7 bases in between. The CDR3 region has the DNA TGTGCCAGCAGTTTACAGGCTCTGAACACTGAAGCTTTCTTT. Protein sequence: CASSLQALNTEAFF.

The chain joins TRBV11-3 to TRBJ2-1; D is possibly TRBD1 or TRBD2 (5 bases each). Trimming left V 5 bases short and J 6 bases short, with 20 bases between. The CDR3 runs to 16 residues. Germline V CDR1 and CDR2: SGHNT, YENEEA. The CDR3 is CASSPGREGLSNEQFF. Written as DNA, the CDR3 is TGTGCCAGCAGCCCCGGACGAGAGGGGTTGAGCAATGAGCAGTTCTTC.

This clone showed up just once. The chain combines TRBV6-4 with TRBJ1-2, with 7 bases fitting TRBD1. Germline CDR1 MRHNA, CDR2 SNTAGT. V lost 1 base, J lost 4 bases, and 12 bases stayed unmatched. The CDR3 totals 17 residues. CDR3 bases: TGTGCCAGCAGTGACTGGTTCGACAGGGAAGGGATCTATGGCTACACCTTC. Amino acid sequence: CASSDWFDREGIYGYTF.